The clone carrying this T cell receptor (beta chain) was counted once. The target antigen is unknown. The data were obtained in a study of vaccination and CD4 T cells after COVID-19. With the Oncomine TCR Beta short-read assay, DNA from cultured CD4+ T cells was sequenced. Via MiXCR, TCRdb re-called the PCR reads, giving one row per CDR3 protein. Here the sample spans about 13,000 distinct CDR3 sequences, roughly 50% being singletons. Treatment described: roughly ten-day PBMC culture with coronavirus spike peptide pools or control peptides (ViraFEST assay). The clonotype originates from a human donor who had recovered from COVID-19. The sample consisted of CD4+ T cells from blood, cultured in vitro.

The CDR3 nucleotides read TGCGCCAGCAGCTTGTCGGTTAATCAGCCCCAGCATTTT. It encodes CASSLSVNQPQHF. This chain connects TRBV5-1 to TRBJ1-5; D unclear. The CDR3 has 13 amino acids. V lost 1 base and J 4 bases, leaving 6 bases between the germline ends. CDR1 and CDR2 from the germline V gene are SGHRS and YFSETQ.